The subject of this entry is one T cell receptor (beta chain). The data are from a study of T cell responses to AZD1222 COVID-19 vaccine. Data came from immunoSEQ multiplex PCR; TCRdb stores just in-frame clones and leaves some out. The data hold about 120,000 clones, with around 90% observed a single time. Germline lookup yields CDR1 ENHRY and CDR2 SYGVKD. CDR3 length: 16 residues. V was shortened by 10 bases and J by 0 bases, with 22 bases between the two germline ends. The chain carries TRBV10-3 and TRBJ2-7; TRBD2 is a possible D gene (6 bases). This sequence was found in an adult in good health. The material sequenced was peripheral blood, taken on day 0 of MenACWY control vaccination. The CDR3: CATGSGSSGTSYEQYF. The CDR3 DNA is TGTGCCACCGGCTCAGGGAGTAGCGGTACCTCCTACGAGCAGTACTTC.